The present entry profiles one T cell receptor (beta chain) with its context. Its antigen is not known. Data came from immunoSEQ multiplex PCR; TCRdb stores just in-frame clones and leaves some out. The data hold about 150,000 clones, with roughly 79% observed a single time. The donors were in the approximately 120-subject validation cohort, distinct from the roughly 600-subject first cohort. Germline V gives CDR1 MNHNS, CDR2 SASEGT. This CDR3 has 16 amino acids. With 2 bases clipped from V and 4 bases from J, the junction kept 6 bases outside the gene matches. These data belong to a study of cytomegalovirus exposure and HLA in healthy donors. Whole-study results and caveats: A few chains linked to CMV were shown in vitro to be specific for CMV antigens. Researchers counted 164 TCR beta chains as cytomegalovirus-associated. Reported performance of the classifier showed diagnosis of cytomegalovirus status with high specificity and sensitivity.

The sequence was obtained from a man aged 30-40 years in good health and CMV-seropositive. Specimen: PBMCs. The rearrangement joins TRBV6-1 to TRBJ2-1; 9 positions agree with TRBD2. The CDR3 protein is CASSESSGRRYNEQFF. CDR3 nucleotides: TGTGCCAGCAGTGAATCCAGCGGGAGGAGGTACAATGAGCAGTTCTTC.